The rows below give T cell receptor beta chains drawn from one sample of a study of T cells in Graves' hyperthyroidism and ophthalmopathy. TCRdb redid the calling of the multiplex PCR reads with MiXCR, one entry per CDR3 protein. The table records hundreds of thousands of distinct CDR3 sequences, around 17% of them present only once. The source material was blood. These receptors were taken from a young woman with Graves' hyperthyroidism. Both conserved end residues are part of each CDR3. The D gene is left open where the match is weak. Not all rows give a size; the values are once, few, many and, for expanded clones, a class.

>TRBJ1-4|TRBV2|-|many
CASSGGEKLFF
TGTGCCAGCAGCGGCGGGGAAAAACTGTTTTTT
>TRBJ2-7|TRBV29-1|-|-
CSVGDARSYEQYF
TGCAGCGTCGGGGACGCTAGATCCTACGAGCAGTACTTC
>TRBJ2-5|TRBV11-3|-|many
CASSREGMGETQYF
TGTGCCAGCAGCAGGGAAGGGATGGGAGAGACCCAGTACTTC
>TRBJ2-1|TRBV5-1|TRBD1|once
CASSYRGGQGYVMDEQFF
TGCGCCAGCAGCTACCGGGGGGGACAGGGGTACGTTATGGATGAGCAGTTCTTC
>TRBJ2-7|TRBV7-9|-|-
CASSPPGQDYEQYF
TGTGCCAGCAGCCCCCCCGGACAAGACTACGAGCAGTACTTC
>TRBJ2-1|TRBV3-1|-|many
CASSQEIPGTYNEQFF
TGTGCCAGCAGCCAAGAGATACCGGGAACCTACAATGAGCAGTTCTTC
>TRBJ2-1|TRBV12-3/TRBV12-4|-|-
CASSPLDYNEQFF
TGTGCCAGCAGTCCGCTGGATTACAATGAGCAGTTCTTC
>TRBJ2-4|TRBV20-1|-|-
CSARVSSGAKNIQYF
TGCAGTGCTAGAGTTAGCTCTGGAGCCAAAAACATTCAGTACTTC
>TRBJ2-7|TRBV20-1|-|many
CSGVGGGAYEQYF
TGCAGTGGCGTGGGAGGAGGGGCCTACGAGCAGTACTTC
>TRBJ2-1|TRBV28|-|many
CASSFLGTKANEQFF
TGTGCCAGCAGTTTTCTTGGGACGAAGGCCAATGAGCAGTTCTTC
>TRBJ2-1|TRBV6-2/TRBV6-3|TRBD2|many
CASSYSPGLANYNEQFF
TGTGCCAGCAGTTACTCCCCGGGACTAGCGAACTACAATGAGCAGTTCTTC
>TRBJ2-1|TRBV10-3|TRBD2|few
CAISVTSGILVSSYNEQFF
TGTGCCATCAGTGTAACTAGCGGGATCCTGGTAAGCTCCTACAATGAGCAGTTCTTC
>TRBJ2-3|TRBV5-1|TRBD2|many
CASSLILAGDTDTQYF
TGCGCCAGCAGCTTGATTCTAGCGGGAGACACAGATACGCAGTATTTT
>TRBJ1-4|TRBV30|TRBD1|many
CAWRGTGANEKLFF
TGTGCCTGGAGGGGGACAGGGGCTAATGAAAAACTGTTTTTT
>TRBJ2-2|TRBV20-1|-|-
CSARDPGARTGELFF
TGCAGTGCTAGAGATCCGGGGGCTAGGACCGGGGAGCTGTTTTTT
>TRBJ1-6|TRBV7-9|-|-
CASSSDLPLHF
TGTGCCAGCAGCTCCGACCTACCCCTCCACTTT
>TRBJ2-3|TRBV7-6|-|many
CASSRDGGSADTQYF
TGTGCCAGCAGCCGCGACGGTGGTTCGGCAGATACGCAGTATTTT
>TRBJ1-6|TRBV28|-|many
CASVGQANNSPLHF
TGTGCCAGCGTCGGGCAGGCGAATAATTCACCCCTCCACTTT
>TRBJ2-5|TRBV12-3/TRBV12-4|-|many
CASTSDRSGTQYF
TGTGCCAGCACCAGCGATCGGTCTGGGACCCAGTACTTC
>TRBJ2-2|TRBV2|-|-
CASYTTERPTGELFF
TGTGCCAGCTACACTACCGAGCGTCCGACCGGGGAGCTGTTTTTT
>TRBJ2-4|TRBV20-1|TRBD2|-
CSANREGRSKNIQYF
TGCAGTGCGAACCGGGAGGGACGGTCCAAAAACATTCAGTACTTC
>TRBJ2-3|TRBV19|TRBD1|-
CASFEGATDTQYF
TGTGCCAGTTTCGAGGGGGCGACAGATACGCAGTATTTT
>TRBJ2-7|TRBV9|-|many
CASSSDPLYEQYF
TGTGCCAGCAGCTCTGACCCCCTCTACGAGCAGTACTTC
>TRBJ2-2|TRBV12-3/TRBV12-4|-|-
CASVGGTGELFF
TGTGCCAGCGTGGGTGGAACCGGGGAGCTGTTTTTT
>TRBJ2-2|TRBV20-1|TRBD2|few
CSARTSGSYTGELFF
TGCAGTGCCAGGACTAGCGGGAGTTACACCGGGGAGCTGTTTTTT
>TRBJ2-1|TRBV7-9|-|many
CASSYGAAYNEQFF
TGTGCCAGCAGCTACGGGGCGGCCTACAATGAGCAGTTCTTC
>TRBJ1-5|TRBV18|-|many
CASSQSATALHQPQHF
TGTGCCAGCTCACAATCCGCGACAGCTCTACATCAGCCCCAGCATTTT
>TRBJ2-7|TRBV20-1|-|many
CSARVGTRAYEQYF
TGCAGTGCAAGGGTAGGAACTAGAGCCTACGAGCAGTACTTC
>TRBJ2-3|TRBV11-3|TRBD2|-
CASSHLGTSVNTQYF
TGTGCCAGCAGCCATCTCGGGACTAGCGTTAATACGCAGTATTTT
>TRBJ1-1|TRBV6-1|TRBD1|many
CASRRRQGTEAFF
TGTGCCAGCAGACGTAGACAGGGCACTGAAGCTTTCTTT
>TRBJ2-7|TRBV29-1|-|few
CSVEVDSSYEQYF
TGCAGCGTTGAAGTTGACAGCTCCTACGAGCAGTACTTC
>TRBJ1-6|TRBV10-3|TRBD1|-
CAISENRGSSYNSPLHF
TGTGCCATCAGTGAGAACAGGGGCTCCTCCTATAATTCACCCCTCCACTTT